The 23 T cell receptor beta chains presented below share a single source sample, sequenced in a study of regulatory T cells in long-lasting Graves disease. Arm-PCR with iRepertoire HTBI primers amplified the CDR3 regions for these TCR beta libraries. TCRdb used MiXCR to reprocess the multiplex PCR reads, holding one entry per CDR3 protein. The profile shows around 450,000 distinct CDR3 sequences, approximately 15% of them singletons. Time point in this sample: newly diagnosed GD, antithyroid drugs for less than 3 months. There was RNA extracted from PBMCs, and the TCR library was made from it. These same records also appear under a second study, on T cells in Graves' hyperthyroidism and ophthalmopathy.

The sample here was peripheral blood mononuclear cells (PBMCs), taken at new diagnosis, from a patient treated with antithyroid drugs. The origin of the receptors is a woman aged 35 to 49 with Graves disease.

The V call is TRBV9, the J call TRBJ2-1, with D possibly being TRBD2 (6 bases). In germline, CDR1 is SGDLS, CDR2 YYNGEE. This CDR3 is 15 amino acids long. V was cut by 0 bases and J by 9 bases, with 16 bases left in between. CDR3 sequence reads: CASSVEGLEASEQFF. The CDR3 DNA is TGTGCCAGCAGCGTAGAGGGACTTGAAGCGAGTGAGCAGTTCTTC.

This clonotype was found many times. The junction and the germline gene differ at one end; a read error may be behind it. The gene calls are TRBV27 and TRBJ2-7; D might be TRBD1 (5 bases). The CDR3 loop spans 12 amino acids. Per germline, CDR1 MNHEY and CDR2 SMNVEV (reference sequence). The CDR3: CASSLSGHILLF. In DNA form, the CDR3 reads TGTGCCAGCAGTTTATCGGGGCACATACTTCTCTTC.

This clonotype came up many times. This chain connects TRBV12-3 or TRBV12-4 to TRBJ2-6, with a weak D call TRBD2 (5 bases). V was clipped by 7 bases and J by 8 bases, with 18 bases between them. This CDR3 comprises 15 residues. CDR3 coding DNA: TGTGCCAGCACCCCCACCGGGATTTCTACCAACGTCCTGACTTTC. Encoded protein: CASTPTGISTNVLTF.

This clonotype was recorded a few times. The rearrangement uses TRBV7-3 and TRBJ2-2; no clear D. Trimming removed 6 bases at V and 0 bases at J, with 5 bases between. The CDR3 is made up of 13 amino acids. Per germline, CDR1 SGHTA and CDR2 FQGTGA. The CDR3 DNA follows: TGTGCCAGCAGTTCGGCGAACACCGGGGAGCTGTTTTTT. This encodes CASSSANTGELFF.

The chain combines TRBV29-1 with TRBJ1-1; D not resolved. The CDR3 covers 13 residues. Germline V gene lookup returns CDR1 SQVTM and CDR2 ANQGSEA. V lost 8 bases and J 1 base, leaving 14 bases between the germline ends. As DNA, the CDR3 is TGCAGCACCCGGGAGGCGGGGAACACTGAAGCTTTCTTT. Translation: CSTREAGNTEAFF.

Details on this clonotype: This likely stems from a read error, as it lies one base from a far larger clone. V usage is TRBV11-3 and J usage is TRBJ2-1, with 8 bases matching TRBD1. CDR1 SGHNT and CDR2 YENEEA come from the germline V gene. The CDR3 totals 14 residues. The DNA of the CDR3 is TGTGCCAGCAGCCCATCGGACAGGGACAACGAGCAGTTCTTC. Translating it yields CASSPSDRDNEQFF.

J is TRBJ2-7 and V is TRBV7-2; D may be TRBD2 (6 bases). This CDR3 comprises 14 residues. The V end was cut by 2 bases, the J end by 4 bases, with 12 bases between. CDR1 is SGHTA and CDR2 is FQGNSA in the germline V gene. The CDR3 DNA is TGTGCCAGCAGCTTAACGGGACTCCCTTACGAGCAGTACTTC. Protein sequence: CASSLTGLPYEQYF. The full variable domain, rest sourced from reference TRBV7-2 and TRBJ2-7, is GAGVSQSPSNKVTEKGKDVELRCDPISGHTALYWYRQSLGQGLEFLIYFQGNSAPDKSGLPSDRFSAERTGGSVSTLTIQRTQQEDSAVYLCASSLTGLPYEQYFGPGTRLTVT.

As regards this clonotype: This may stem from a read error, because a much larger clone lies one nucleotide away. CDR3 loop: CASILPAGREEQFF. CDR3 sequence (DNA): TGTGCCAGCATCCTGCCGGCCGGCCGTGAGGAGCAGTTCTTC. This chain uses TRBV2 with TRBJ2-1, with unresolved D. V dropped 7 bases and J dropped 10 bases, with 20 bases sitting between them. This CDR3 is built from 14 residues. Germline assignment: CDR1 SNHLY and CDR2 FYNNEI.

In its sample, this clonotype was seen many times. The chain is built from TRBV29-1 and TRBJ2-3; the match to TRBD1 covers 8 bases. The CDR3 is 11 amino acids. Germline V lookup: CDR1 SQVTM, CDR2 ANQGSEA. V shed 6 bases and J 6 bases; nucleotides not matched to a gene: 2. The DNA for the CDR3 is TGCAGCGTCGACAGGGGCGATACGCAGTATTTT. This encodes CSVDRGDTQYF.

This clonotype was counted at least ten times. This chain uses TRBV30 with TRBJ2-1; possible D gene TRBD2, 5 bases. V was pared by 0 bases and J by 4 bases, with 7 bases between. Germline V gene lookup returns CDR1 GTSNPN and CDR2 SVGIG (reference sequence). CDR3 length equals 13 residues. For the CDR3, the DNA is TGTGCCTGGAGTGTACTAGATTACAATGAGCAGTTCTTC. Amino acids: CAWSVLDYNEQFF. The variable domain in full, with the rest retrieved from reference TRBV30 and TRBJ2-1, is SQTIHQWPATLVQPVGSPLSLECTVEGTSNPNLYWYRQAAGRGLQLLFYSVGIGQISSEVPQNLSASRPQDRQFILSSKKLLLSDSGFYLCAWSVLDYNEQFFGPGTRLTVL.

This clonotype was detected many times. The chain links TRBV20-1 to TRBJ2-1; 7 nucleotides line up with TRBD2. CDR1 and CDR2 (germline): DFQATT, SNEGSKA (reference sequence). The V segment lost 6 bases and the J segment 7 bases; nucleotides outside the gene matches: 9. The CDR3 extends over 13 amino acids. The CDR3 sequence: CSADGASGNEQFF. The CDR3 nucleotides read TGCAGTGCCGACGGGGCTAGCGGTAATGAGCAGTTCTTC.

This clonotype appeared many times. The CDR3 DNA is TGTGCCAGTAAGAACCGGGACTACTACAATGAGCAGTTCTTC. It yields the protein CASKNRDYYNEQFF. The gene calls are TRBV19 and TRBJ2-1, with TRBD2 matching over 7 bases. The CDR3 covers 14 residues. Germline loops: CDR1 LNHDA, CDR2 SQIVND (reference sequence). Germline trimming cut 7 bases from V and 3 bases from J; bases unmatched to any gene: 6.

This clonotype was observed at least ten times. The chain combines TRBV6-1 with TRBJ2-7; a weak D match, TRBD1 (6 bases). The CDR3 is made up of 16 amino acids. V lost 2 bases and J lost 8, with 22 bases in between. CDR1 and CDR2 (germline): MNHNS, SASEGT. The DNA of the CDR3 is TGTGCCAGCAGTGAACCCCTTCGCTCCGGGACACCTAAGCAGTACTTC. Its translation is CASSEPLRSGTPKQYF.

About this clonotype: Possible read error: a much larger clone is one base away. The chain recombines TRBV28 with TRBJ2-1; 9 bases match TRBD2. CDR1 MDHEN and CDR2 SYDVKM come from the germline V gene. The CDR3 has 17 amino acids. CDR3 loop: CTSSEGRLAVTYNEQFF. The CDR3 region has the DNA TGTACCAGCAGTGAAGGCCGACTAGCGGTGACCTACAATGAGCAGTTCTTC.

The chain couples TRBV6-5 to TRBJ2-5; D assignment may be TRBD1 or TRBD2 (5 bases each). Germline CDR1 reads MNHEY; CDR2 reads SVGAGI. The CDR3 covers 14 residues. Between the trimmed V and J ends, which lost 2 bases and 4 bases, there was a span of 11 bases. The CDR3 DNA sequence: TGTGCCAGCAGTTACCAAGGGGCGGGAGAGACCCAGTACTTC. Its translation: CASSYQGAGETQYF.

This clonotype was observed a few times. The V call is TRBV6-1, the J call TRBJ2-2; tentative D call: TRBD2 (5 bases). The germline V and J ends were trimmed by 5 bases and 3 bases, with 10 bases remaining between them. CDR1 is MNHNS, CDR2 SASEGT, per germline. The CDR3 is 14 amino acids. CDR3 protein: CASSRGSHTGELFF. The CDR3 DNA reads TGTGCCAGCAGTCGAGGGAGTCACACCGGGGAGCTGTTTTTT.

Comments on this clonotype: A far larger clone lies a single base away; this is likely a read error. This chain links TRBV28 with TRBJ2-7, with a tentative D call TRBD1 (6 bases). CDR3 length: 14 amino acids. The ends were cut back, 10 bases at V and 4 bases at J, with 20 bases in the middle. Germline V lookup: CDR1 MDHEN, CDR2 SYDVKM. CDR3 sequence reads: CAISPDEGGYEQYF. The DNA for the CDR3 is TGTGCCATCAGCCCAGACGAAGGGGGTTACGAGCAGTACTTC.

This clonotype appeared many times. The rearrangement links TRBV7-2 to TRBJ2-7; D call uncertain. With 0 bases removed from V and 9 bases from J, the gap between germline ends came to 15 bases. Germline CDR1 reads SGHTA; CDR2 reads FQGNSA. This CDR3 is built from 14 residues. The CDR3 nucleotides are TGTGCCAGCAGCTTAGCTGCCGCGTCGTCAGTGCAGTACTTC. Its translation is CASSLAAASSVQYF.

The chain uses TRBV6-1 and TRBJ2-6; TRBD1 is a possible D gene (5 bases). Trimming took 7 bases from V and 2 from J, leaving 18 bases between them. Germline CDR1 reads MNHNS; CDR2 reads SASEGT. This CDR3 is 17 amino acids long. The CDR3 loop reads CASTPQGSLAGANVLTF. The CDR3 nucleotides read TGTGCCAGCACCCCCCAGGGTAGTCTAGCTGGGGCCAACGTCCTGACTTTC.

Only a few counts were recorded for this clonotype. The chain joins TRBV20-1 to TRBJ1-1, with TRBD1 matching over 7 bases. The trim removed 5 bases at V and 6 bases at J, leaving 6 bases unmatched. Germline V CDR1 and CDR2: DFQATT, SNEGSKA (reference sequence). The CDR3 is 12 residues long. The CDR3 loop reads CSASDRAPEAFF. The CDR3 bases are TGCAGTGCTTCTGACAGGGCCCCTGAAGCTTTCTTT.

As regards this clonotype: A much larger clonotype is one base distant, so this may be a read error. The V call is TRBV24-1, the J call TRBJ2-2; either TRBD1 or TRBD2 may fit D (5 bases each). Germline V gene sequence: CDR1 KGHDR, CDR2 SFDVKD. The CDR3 is 15 amino acids. Between the trimmed V and J ends, which lost 6 bases and 1 base, there was a span of 11 bases. CDR3 region: CATSNGTQNTGELFF. CDR3 DNA sequence: TGTGCCACCAGTAATGGGACCCAGAACACCGGGGAGCTGTTTTTT.

Only a few counts were recorded for this clonotype. The genes are TRBV6-1 and TRBJ1-1; D gene unclear. Germline CDR1 reads MNHNS; CDR2 reads SASEGT. Between the trimmed V and J ends, which lost 6 bases and 1 base, there was a span of 12 bases. The CDR3 is 14 amino acids. The CDR3: CASSPHQSNTEAFF. The CDR3 nucleotides are TGTGCCAGCAGCCCCCATCAATCGAACACTGAAGCTTTCTTT.

This clonotype was seen at least ten times. The V and J genes are TRBV9 and TRBJ2-1; 9 positions agree with TRBD2. Trimming at V came to 4 bases and at J to 8 bases, leaving 7 bases not matched to a gene. This CDR3 is built from 14 residues. Germline values: CDR1 SGDLS, CDR2 YYNGEE. CDR3 in amino acids: CASSNRGLAHEQFF. The CDR3 bases are TGTGCCAGCAGCAACCGGGGACTAGCTCATGAGCAGTTCTTC.